The present entry profiles one T cell receptor beta chain with its context. Its specificity is not known. The source of the sample is a study of monozygotic twins with inflammatory bowel disease. Study-wide points: With inverse Simpson as the measure, TCRbeta diversity was lower in IBD patients than in healthy co-twins.

In preparing each TCR library, 3500 ng of total RNA was used. For every sample, eight separate reactions were used to make cDNA. A 6-nucleotide sample barcode was carried by the UMIs, which template switching added. Each CDR3 protein gets one entry in TCRdb, which reprocessed the 5' RACE reads and gives no DNA. The sample holds some 330,000 distinct CDR3 sequences. The TCR sequence derives from a human donor with ulcerative colitis or Crohn's disease, or a healthy co-twin of an affected twin (not recorded which). Material: blood.

This CDR3 reads CASSRGSFYEQYF. The rearrangement joins TRBV3-1 to TRBJ2-7. The length of the CDR3 is 13 residues. Germline loops: CDR1 LGHDT, CDR2 YNNKEL (reference sequence).